This is a list of T cell receptor beta chains from one sample in a study of shared clonotypes between healthy human individuals. Clones were read by immunoSEQ multiplex PCR, and TCRdb kept only the in-frame ones, dropping some. Of millions of clones in the sample, about 92% are singletons; the top ten hold about 0.37%. The sample was naive CD4+ T cells from PBMCs. Receptors were obtained from a man younger than 30 in good health. Some clones in this sample may be carry-over from other donors' samples. Each CDR3 is given without its conserved first and last residue.

j_gene: TRBJ2-7; v_gene: TRBV7-9; CDR3aa: ASSSRTGSYEQY
j_gene: TRBJ2-7; v_gene: TRBV28; CDR3aa: ASPPGQGTNEQY
j_gene: TRBJ2-6; v_gene: TRBV5-1; CDR3aa: ASSETGDGANVLT
j_gene: TRBJ1-5; v_gene: TRBV9; CDR3aa: ASSGGGSGQPQH
j_gene: TRBJ2-7; v_gene: TRBV7-3; CDR3aa: ASSLMAGAYEQY
j_gene: TRBJ1-5; v_gene: TRBV2; CDR3aa: AYTTGANQPQH
j_gene: TRBJ1-1; v_gene: TRBV29-1; CDR3aa: SVLLRQSFASF
j_gene: TRBJ2-7; v_gene: TRBV5-1; CDR3aa: ASSFLAGVNEQY
j_gene: TRBJ2-1; v_gene: TRBV19; CDR3aa: AMQKRTRRDNEQF
j_gene: TRBJ1-5; v_gene: TRBV10-3; CDR3aa: AISGGQGRQPQH
j_gene: TRBJ2-6; v_gene: TRBV6-1; CDR3aa: ASSSRTTGANVLT
j_gene: TRBJ2-1; v_gene: TRBV7-9; CDR3aa: ASSPRWAESSYNEQF
j_gene: TRBJ1-3; v_gene: TRBV2; CDR3aa: ASFRDAGNTIY
j_gene: TRBJ1-5; v_gene: TRBV4-1; CDR3aa: ASSQALVPNQPQH
j_gene: TRBJ1-5; v_gene: TRBV7-9; CDR3aa: ASSDTFYSNQPQH
j_gene: TRBJ2-5; v_gene: TRBV18; CDR3aa: ASSRDSSGETQY
j_gene: TRBJ2-7; v_gene: TRBV28; CDR3aa: ASSNAGDRDEQY
j_gene: TRBJ1-2; v_gene: TRBV6-4; CDR3aa: ASSIRAGSNSNYGYT
j_gene: TRBJ2-1; v_gene: TRBV11-3; CDR3aa: ASSSRDRGSNEQF
j_gene: TRBJ2-3; v_gene: TRBV7-2; CDR3aa: ASSSSGSTDTQY
j_gene: TRBJ2-1; v_gene: TRBV2; CDR3aa: ASRRGAGAEQF
j_gene: TRBJ1-3; v_gene: TRBV7-9; CDR3aa: ASSPYLGFGNTIY
j_gene: TRBJ1-3; v_gene: TRBV5-1; CDR3aa: ASSLNPQGAGNTIY
j_gene: TRBJ2-1; v_gene: TRBV18; CDR3aa: ASSPISVAGNEQF
j_gene: TRBJ1-6; v_gene: TRBV28; CDR3aa: ASSLYRTGVYSPLH
j_gene: TRBJ2-2; v_gene: TRBV9; CDR3aa: ASSVVVESPGELF
j_gene: TRBJ2-3; v_gene: TRBV9; CDR3aa: ASSVLAVTDTQY
j_gene: TRBJ2-3; v_gene: TRBV25-1; CDR3aa: ASSSSGGSTDTQY
j_gene: TRBJ2-7; v_gene: TRBV7-9; CDR3aa: ASSLTDRASYEQY
j_gene: TRBJ1-2; v_gene: TRBV18; CDR3aa: ASSLSLERAYGYT
j_gene: TRBJ1-1; v_gene: TRBV2; CDR3aa: ASWGRAEAF
j_gene: TRBJ2-1; v_gene: TRBV4-2; CDR3aa: ASSLKTSGAMGNEQF
j_gene: TRBJ2-3; v_gene: TRBV5-1; CDR3aa: ASTESKTGGFTDTQY
j_gene: TRBJ2-5; v_gene: TRBV28; CDR3aa: ASSFRGGGETQY
j_gene: TRBJ2-1; v_gene: TRBV28; CDR3aa: ASGSGYNEQF
j_gene: TRBJ2-2; v_gene: TRBV5-1; CDR3aa: ASSLPLAGGNTGELF
j_gene: TRBJ1-1; v_gene: TRBV7-2; CDR3aa: ASSLRESTEAF
j_gene: TRBJ1-5; v_gene: TRBV7-9; CDR3aa: ASSRGDFNQPQH
j_gene: TRBJ2-7; v_gene: TRBV28; CDR3aa: ASSLRDSYEQY
j_gene: TRBJ1-2; v_gene: TRBV29-1; CDR3aa: SDGSVGAANYGYT
j_gene: TRBJ2-7; v_gene: TRBV7-2; CDR3aa: ASSLPSARGYRYEQY
j_gene: TRBJ1-1; v_gene: TRBV2; CDR3aa: ATQAGAGTEAF
j_gene: TRBJ1-2; v_gene: TRBV7-8; CDR3aa: ASSARYSFGYGYT
j_gene: TRBJ2-2; v_gene: TRBV25-1; CDR3aa: ASSDRGQPPTGELF